These 5 T cell receptor beta chains originate from one sample sequenced in a study of blood T cell repertoires in COVID-19. Generated by immunoSEQ multiplex PCR, the TCRdb table keeps only in-frame clones and is missing some. Of 250,000 to 350,000 clones listed, around 90% are singletons. The sequenced material came from peripheral blood. The receptors stem from a woman aged 30 to 39 with COVID-19, enrolled during active disease.

The table lists this clone with a count of one. The V and J genes are TRBV19 and TRBJ2-2; possible D gene TRBD2, 5 bases. The CDR3 contains 16 residues. Germline values: CDR1 LNHDA, CDR2 SQIVND (reference sequence). V was cut by 1 base and J by 4 bases, with 13 bases left in between. The CDR3 DNA reads TGTGCCAGTAGTATAGTAGGAGGTCGGGTCACCGGGGAGCTGTTTTTT. This gives the protein CASSIVGGRVTGELFF.

The CDR3 sequence: CSVRGSDLRGQAGNTIYF. The DNA for the CDR3 is TGCAGCGTGAGAGGTTCCGATTTAAGGGGACAGGCTGGAAACACCATATATTTT. This chain joins TRBV29-1 and TRBJ1-3; 8 nucleotides align to TRBD1. CDR3 length: 18 residues. Germline lookup yields CDR1 SQVTM and CDR2 ANQGSEA. The junction had 18 bases not matched to a gene; V was cut back by 6 bases and J by 2 bases.

V and J are TRBV7-2 and TRBJ2-5; no firm D call. The germline gives CDR1 SGHTA, CDR2 FQGNSA. V lost 2 bases and J 3 bases, leaving 10 bases between the germline ends. The CDR3 spans 14 residues. The CDR3 coding sequence is TGTGCCAGCAGCTTATTCTGGGCTGAAGAGACCCAGTACTTC. Translating gives CASSLFWAEETQYF.

The rearrangement links TRBV6-4 to TRBJ2-3; D uncertain. This CDR3 spans 14 amino acids. The V gene lost 4 bases and the J gene lost 1 base, with 9 bases spanning the gap. Per germline, CDR1 MRHNA and CDR2 SNTAGT. This CDR3 reads CASSVDLGTDTQYF. As DNA, the CDR3 is TGTGCCAGCAGTGTGGATCTAGGCACAGATACGCAGTATTTT.

This sequence joins TRBV5-1 and TRBJ1-3; TRBD1 agrees at 8 bases. The CDR3 sequence is 15 residues long. Germline lookup yields CDR1 SGHRS and CDR2 YFSETQ. The V gene end was trimmed by 0 bases and the J gene end by 2 bases; junction bases not matched to a gene: 1. CDR3 in amino acids: CASSLVTGAGNTIYF. For the CDR3, the DNA is TGCGCCAGCAGCTTGGTGACAGGGGCTGGAAACACCATATATTTT.